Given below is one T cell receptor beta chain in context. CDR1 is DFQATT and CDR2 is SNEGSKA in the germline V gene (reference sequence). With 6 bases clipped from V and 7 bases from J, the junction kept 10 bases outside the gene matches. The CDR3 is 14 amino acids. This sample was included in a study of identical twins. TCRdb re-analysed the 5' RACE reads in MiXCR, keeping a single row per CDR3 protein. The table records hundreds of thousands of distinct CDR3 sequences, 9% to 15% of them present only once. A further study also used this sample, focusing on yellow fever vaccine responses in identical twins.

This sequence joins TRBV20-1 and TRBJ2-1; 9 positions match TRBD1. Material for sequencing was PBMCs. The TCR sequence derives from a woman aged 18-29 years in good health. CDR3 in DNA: TGCAGTGCCCACGACGGGACAGGGTCGAATGAGCAGTTCTTC. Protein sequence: CSAHDGTGSNEQFF.